The T cell receptor beta chain described here comes from a study of blood T cell repertoires in COVID-19. Methods used by the authors: Amplification of reference gene primers provided the estimated nucleated cell counts. This table comes from immunoSEQ multiplex PCR, and its TCRdb copy is limited to in-frame clones, with some not included. D and trimming were read from the DNA, whereas the V and J calls and clone size are those reported in that table. The sample has a few hundred thousand clones; 88% are singletons. CDR3 size: 15 residues. V lost 4 bases and J lost 1; bases outside the gene matches: 3. Germline V CDR1 and CDR2: KGHSH, LQKENI.

The rearrangement joins TRBV18 to TRBJ1-5; TRBD1 matches 8 bases. Sequenced sample: peripheral blood. This TCR derives from a human donor in a cohort sampled during active COVID-19. The CDR3 DNA sequence: TGTGCCAGCTCACGACAGGGGAGCAGCAATCAGCCCCAGCATTTT. Amino acids: CASSRQGSSNQPQHF.